A single sample is the source of the 22 T cell receptor beta chains below, sequenced in a study of T cells in Graves' hyperthyroidism and ophthalmopathy. RNA transcripts served as the template for amplifying TCR beta CDR3 regions. The TCR CDR3 first-round RT-PCR relied on the HTBI primer set. MiXCR, applied by TCRdb to the multiplex PCR reads, yields one record per CDR3 protein. This sample carries hundreds of thousands of distinct CDR3 sequences, just under 45% of them seen once, and the ten largest clones take roughly 7.2%. Input material: peripheral blood or thyroid tissue (not recorded which). Receptors originate from an adult man with Graves' disease, either hyperthyroidism or ophthalmopathy (not recorded which).

This sequence joins TRBV19 and TRBJ1-1; tentatively, D is TRBD1 (5 bases). V was trimmed by 7 bases and J by 4 bases, leaving 13 bases between them. CDR1 and CDR2 (germline): LNHDA, SQIVND (reference sequence). The CDR3 is 13 amino acids. DNA of the CDR3: TGTGCCAGTATCCCAACTGGGGCCACTGAAGCTTTCTTT. It yields the protein CASIPTGATEAFF.

The sample holds a few counts of this clonotype. The chain recombines TRBV9 with TRBJ2-7; no clear D gene. Germline-derived CDR1 and CDR2 are SGDLS and YYNGEE. The CDR3 is made up of 14 amino acids. With 2 bases removed from V and 3 bases from J, the gap between germline ends came to 12 bases. This chain's CDR3 is CASSVPPVVYEQYF. The CDR3 bases are TGTGCCAGCAGCGTCCCCCCCGTGGTCTACGAGCAGTACTTC.

This clonotype has ten or more counts. This chain joins TRBV12-3 or TRBV12-4 and TRBJ1-2; D is unclear. This CDR3 comprises 13 residues. V was cut by 3 bases and J by 1 base, with 6 bases left in between. This CDR3 is CASSLGSNYGYTF. As DNA, the CDR3 is TGTGCCAGCAGTTTGGGCAGTAACTATGGCTACACCTTC.

This clonotype was counted a few times. The chain joins TRBV7-9 to TRBJ2-5; D not resolved. The CDR3 is 17 amino acids. Trimming shortened V by 2 bases and J by 1 base, and 17 bases separated the two germline ends. Germline values: CDR1 SEHNR, CDR2 FQNEAQ (reference sequence). CDR3 bases: TGTGCCAGCAGCTTAAACGTTCTACGGGCACTCCAAGAGACCCAGTACTTC. Residues: CASSLNVLRALQETQYF.

This clonotype showed up just a few times. This chain uses TRBV7-9 with TRBJ2-7, with no clear D. This CDR3 comprises 13 residues. V was trimmed by 6 bases and J by 0 bases, leaving 9 bases between them. The germline V gene encodes CDR1 SEHNR and CDR2 FQNEAQ (reference sequence). CDR3 sequence (DNA): TGTGCCAGCAGTTACACTAACTCCTACGAGCAGTACTTC. Protein sequence: CASSYTNSYEQYF. The whole variable domain, remainder taken from reference TRBV7-9 and TRBJ2-7, is DTGVSQNPRHKITKRGQNVTFRCDPISEHNRLYWYRQTLGQGPEFLTYFQNEAQLEKSRLLSDRFSAERPKGSFSTLEIQRTEQGDSAMYLCASSYTNSYEQYFGPGTRLTVT.

On this clonotype: A read error may account for a junction end that differs from germline. The chain is built from TRBV10-3 and TRBJ1-6; the D is unclear. The CDR3 contains 16 residues. Germline loops: CDR1 ENHRY, CDR2 SYGVKD. CDR3 sequence: CASSFMASSYNSPLHF. CDR3 coding DNA: TGTGCCAGCAGTTTCATGGCAAGCTCCTATAATTCACCCCTCCACTTT.

This clonotype occurred a few times. The genes are TRBV7-9 and TRBJ1-2, with 12 bases that match TRBD1. J was trimmed by 4 bases and V by 5 bases; bases with no gene match: 14. Germline assignment: CDR1 SEHNR and CDR2 FQNEAQ (reference sequence). CDR3 length equals 18 residues. The CDR3 DNA sequence: TGTGCCAGCAGCCCGCTGGGTAGGGACAGGGGGCTTAGCTATGGCTACACCTTC. As protein: CASSPLGRDRGLSYGYTF.

This clonotype was counted only a few times. The chain couples TRBV7-9 to TRBJ2-7, with 12 bases that match TRBD2. The CDR3 extends over 17 amino acids. CDR1 SEHNR and CDR2 FQNEAQ come from the germline V gene (reference sequence). V lost 4 bases, J lost 5 bases, and 12 bases stayed unmatched. CDR3 region: CASSSRTSGNLLDEQYF. The CDR3 nucleotides are TGTGCCAGCAGCTCCCGGACTAGCGGGAACTTACTGGACGAGCAGTACTTC.

The chain links TRBV24-1 to TRBJ1-5; D is perhaps TRBD1 (5 bases). Per germline, CDR1 KGHDR and CDR2 SFDVKD. Trimming pared 0 bases from V and 0 bases from J, leaving 23 bases between. The CDR3 is 21 residues long. The CDR3 DNA sequence: TGTGCCACCAGTGATTTGGACAGTTTCGCTCCTAGGGGTCATAGCAATCAGCCCCAGCATTTT. It yields the protein CATSDLDSFAPRGHSNQPQHF.

This chain uses TRBV9 with TRBJ1-3; possibly TRBD1 for D (6 bases). CDR3 length equals 15 residues. In germline, CDR1 is SGDLS, CDR2 YYNGEE. V lost 0 bases and J lost 4, with 11 bases in between. CDR3 region: CASSVDRDGGNTIYF. For the CDR3, the DNA is TGTGCCAGCAGCGTAGACAGGGACGGCGGAAACACCATATATTTT.

Note on this clonotype: This may be a read error, as it is one base from a much larger clone. This chain uses TRBV29-1 with TRBJ2-7; D possibly corresponds to TRBD2 (5 bases). Trimming stripped 2 bases from V and 2 bases from J, with 16 bases between. The V gene's germline CDR1 is SQVTM and CDR2 ANQGSEA. The CDR3 is 15 amino acids. Here the CDR3 DNA reads TGCAGCGTTGAAACGGGTAGGGCTAGCACCTACGAGCAGTACTTC. This encodes CSVETGRASTYEQYF.

The chain couples TRBV10-3 to TRBJ1-2, with TRBD1 identical over 7 bases. Germline-derived CDR1 and CDR2 are ENHRY and SYGVKD. V shed 3 bases, J shed 2 bases, and the junction held 9 bases outside the gene matches. The CDR3 contains 16 residues. The CDR3 loop is CAISDPVTGTNYGYTF. The CDR3 coding sequence is TGTGCCATCAGTGACCCAGTGACAGGGACCAACTATGGCTACACCTTC.

With regard to this clonotype: One end of the junction fails to match germline, which may point to a read error. CDR3 amino acids: CSARLAGRLGAGGLFF. The CDR3 nucleotides are TGCAGTGCTAGACTAGCGGGACGGTTGGGGGCCGGGGGGCTGTTTTTT. This chain joins TRBV20-1 and TRBJ2-2; 9 bases map to TRBD2. The CDR3 loop spans 16 amino acids. Germline lookup yields CDR1 DFQATT and CDR2 SNEGSKA (reference sequence).

This chain links TRBV18 with TRBJ1-3; weak D call: TRBD1 (5 bases). This CDR3 is 17 amino acids long. V lost 2 bases and J 4 bases, leaving 18 bases between the germline ends. In germline, CDR1 is KGHSH, CDR2 LQKENI. The CDR3 nucleotides are TGTGCCAGCTCACCAGAGCCGGCCAGGGTAAGCGGAAACACCATATATTTT. As protein: CASSPEPARVSGNTIYF.

The rearrangement uses TRBV6-5 and TRBJ1-2; no clear D. The CDR3 runs 14 residues. The V gene lost 0 bases and the J gene lost 4 bases, with 9 bases spanning the gap. From germline, CDR1 is MNHEY and CDR2 SVGAGI. CDR3 DNA sequence: TGTGCCAGCAGTTACTCTGCAGAAATCTATGGCTACACCTTC. Encoded protein: CASSYSAEIYGYTF.

The V gene is TRBV20-1, the J gene TRBJ2-5; a possible D gene is TRBD2 (5 bases). The CDR3 is 15 amino acids. The germline CDR1 and CDR2 sequences are DFQATT and SNEGSKA (reference sequence). V was trimmed by 0 bases and J by 3 bases, leaving 14 bases between them. CDR3 in DNA: TGCAGTGCTAGAGACTTTTTGACGGAGGAAGAGACCCAGTACTTC. This translates into CSARDFLTEEETQYF.

This clonotype has a handful of counts. The chain has TRBV20-1 and TRBJ2-7; unclear D gene. The germline V and J ends were trimmed by 1 base and 2 bases, with 12 bases remaining between them. Germline V gene lookup returns CDR1 DFQATT and CDR2 SNEGSKA (reference sequence). This CDR3 contains 14 residues. CDR3 DNA sequence: TGCAGTGCTAGAGGCGAGGCCTCTCCCTACGAGCAGTACTTC. Translation: CSARGEASPYEQYF.

This clonotype was counted at least ten times. The chain recombines TRBV24-1 with TRBJ1-5; no reliable D call. CDR3 size: 14 residues. V lost 3 bases and J 1 base, leaving 6 bases between the germline ends. CDR1 KGHDR and CDR2 SFDVKD come from the germline V gene. CDR3 protein: CATSDMPSNQPQHF. For the CDR3, the DNA is TGTGCCACCAGTGATATGCCCAGCAATCAGCCCCAGCATTTT.

The table lists this clonotype with a few counts. The chain is built from TRBV20-1 and TRBJ1-2; D perhaps matches TRBD1 (6 bases). V gave up 1 base and J gave up 6 bases, with 12 bases separating them. CDR1 is DFQATT, CDR2 SNEGSKA, per germline (reference sequence). The CDR3 contains 13 residues. CDR3 in DNA: TGCAGTGCTAGAGCTCCGGACAGTCATGGCTACACCTTC. The encoded protein is CSARAPDSHGYTF.

The chain combines TRBV19 with TRBJ1-2; D is unclear. Germline loops: CDR1 LNHDA, CDR2 SQIVND (reference sequence). The CDR3 is 14 residues long. Trimming removed 1 base at V and 3 bases at J, with 9 bases between. The CDR3 protein is CASSIGVSYYGYTF. In nucleotides, the CDR3 is TGTGCCAGTAGTATAGGGGTGTCTTACTATGGCTACACCTTC.

This clonotype was observed at least ten times. V and J are TRBV7-9 and TRBJ2-5; possible D gene TRBD2, 5 bases. The V and J ends lost 0 bases and 1 base respectively, with 12 bases between them. In germline, CDR1 is SEHNR, CDR2 FQNEAQ (reference sequence). The CDR3 consists of 16 residues. CDR3 loop: CASSLASEGIQETQYF. For the CDR3, the DNA is TGTGCCAGCAGCTTAGCGAGCGAGGGTATCCAAGAGACCCAGTACTTC.

The V gene is TRBV6-5, the J gene TRBJ1-2, with a possible D match to TRBD1 (6 bases). CDR3 size: 14 residues. CDR1 is MNHEY, CDR2 SVGAGI, per germline. Trimming left V 6 bases short and J 3 bases short, with 14 bases between. This chain's CDR3 is CASSLRTDYYGYTF. DNA of the CDR3: TGTGCCAGCAGCCTTAGGACAGACTACTATGGCTACACCTTC.